This TCR beta chain comes out of a study of T cells in Graves' hyperthyroidism and ophthalmopathy. Study-wide context: Peripheral blood draws took place at initial diagnosis, ahead of any treatment. General study results and limits: Most thyroid-expanded clonotypes above 0.001 were also found in blood.

V was trimmed by 5 bases and J by 8 bases, leaving 12 bases between them. Germline CDR1 and CDR2: MDHEN and SYDVKM. This CDR3 spans 13 amino acids. Any patient presenting with uncontrolled infection, other autoimmune disease, pregnancy or lactation was left out. This clonotype was counted a few times. Its antigen remains unidentified. Authors of the study amplified TCR beta CDR3 regions from RNA transcripts. TCR CDR3 underwent first-round RT-PCR with the HTBI primer set. TCRdb passed the multiplex PCR reads through MiXCR, listing each CDR3 protein once. The sample has hundreds of thousands of distinct CDR3 sequences; approximately 14% are singletons.

Sequenced: blood. V is TRBV28 and J is TRBJ2-2; D is unclear. The clonotype originates from a woman under 30 with Graves' hyperthyroidism. The CDR3 DNA reads as TGTGCCAGCAGTCCCGACTCTGCAGGGGAGCTGTTTTTT. Translated: CASSPDSAGELFF.